The 9 T cell receptor beta chains below were found in one sample sequenced in a study of OX40 agonist ivuxolimab in advanced cancers. Libraries were constructed by the immunoSEQ multiplex PCR assay. The immuneACCESS repertoire file appears here via TCRdb, limited to in-frame rearrangements. These files lack a portion of the clones; in checked studies, under half of the deficit traces to unresolved V genes, and the cause of the others is not known. In all, the sample holds roughly 66,000 clones, and around 84% of those were seen once. Jointly, the top ten make up more than 6.5% of the sample. The input for sequencing was CD4+ or CD8+ T cells sorted from blood, taken in a trial of the OX40 agonist ivuxolimab. These receptors came from an adult with an advanced solid tumor such as melanoma, head and neck, liver or kidney cancer.

This clone has only a few counts. This chain joins TRBV6-5 and TRBJ1-3; a possible D gene is TRBD1 (5 bases). Trimming pared 4 bases from V and 4 bases from J, leaving 11 bases between. The length of the CDR3 is 14 residues. Germline CDR1 and CDR2: MNHEY and SVGAGI. The CDR3 loop reads CASSLGGAGNTIYF. The CDR3 DNA reads as TGTGCCAGCAGTTTGGGGGGTGCCGGAAACACCATATATTTT.

The genes are TRBV27 and TRBJ2-1; D may correspond to TRBD1 or TRBD2 (5 bases each). Germline CDR1 and CDR2: MNHEY and SMNVEV (reference sequence). The V end was cut by 6 bases, the J end by 6 bases, with 18 bases between. This CDR3 is built from 15 residues. The CDR3 nucleotides are TGTGCCAGCAGCTCTAGGGACCAGTCCAGCAATGAGCAGTTCTTC. This gives the protein CASSSRDQSSNEQFF.

Concerning this clone: This sample includes further DNA sequences coding for the same CDR3. J is TRBJ2-5 and V is TRBV7-9; D gene uncertain. The V gene's germline CDR1 is SEHNR and CDR2 FQNEAQ (reference sequence). The CDR3 has 12 amino acids. The V end was cut by 1 base, the J end by 5 bases, with 5 bases between. CDR3 bases: TGTGCCAGCAGCTTAGTAGAGGAGACCCAGTACTTC. This sequence encodes CASSLVEETQYF. The full variable domain, its missing parts supplied by reference TRBV7-9 and TRBJ2-5, is DTGVSQNPRHKITKRGQNVTFRCDPISEHNRLYWYRQTLGQGPEFLTYFQNEAQLEKSRLLSDRFSAERPKGSFSTLEIQRTEQGDSAMYLCASSLVEETQYFGPGTRLLVL.

This clone was recorded once. The chain couples TRBV6-5 to TRBJ2-1, with 7 bases matching TRBD1. Trimming took 5 bases from V and 5 from J; bases not matched to a gene: 9. The length of the CDR3 is 15 residues. Germline CDR1 MNHEY, CDR2 SVGAGI. The CDR3 spells CASSAGDRVHNEQFF. The DNA of the CDR3 is TGTGCCAGCAGTGCCGGAGACAGGGTCCACAATGAGCAGTTCTTC.

This clone came up a few times. CDR3 sequence: CASSPPRGTEAFF. DNA of the CDR3: TGCGCCAGCAGCCCCCCCCGGGGGACTGAAGCTTTCTTT. The chain recombines TRBV5-1 with TRBJ1-1; tentatively, D is TRBD1 (5 bases). V lost 4 bases and J 5 bases, leaving 12 bases between the germline ends. The CDR3 runs 13 residues. CDR1 is SGHRS, CDR2 YFSETQ, per germline.

This chain joins TRBV2 and TRBJ2-7; D is possibly TRBD1 (6 bases). Germline V CDR1 and CDR2: SNHLY, FYNNEI. V was shortened by 6 bases and J by 4 bases, with 10 bases between the two germline ends. The CDR3 extends over 12 amino acids. The CDR3 sequence: CASSWTDYEQYF. The CDR3 DNA reads as TGTGCCAGCAGCTGGACAGATTACGAGCAGTACTTC.

This chain links TRBV5-6 with TRBJ2-7; D remains unclear. Trimming removed 3 bases at V and 3 bases at J, with 10 bases between. Germline-derived CDR1 and CDR2 are SGHDT and YYEEEE. The CDR3 spans 13 residues. The CDR3 DNA follows: TGTGCCAGCAGCTCAGCTATTGACTACGAGCAGTACGTC. It encodes CASSSAIDYEQYV.

CDR3 protein: CASSHRRGFEQYV. The CDR3 DNA sequence: TGCGCCAGCAGCCATAGGAGGGGTTTCGAGCAGTACGTC. The rearrangement links TRBV4-1 to TRBJ2-7; D is possibly TRBD2 (6 bases). V was clipped by 3 bases and J by 6 bases, with 12 bases between them. The CDR3 spans 13 residues. Germline loops: CDR1 MGHRA, CDR2 YSYEKL.

This chain uses TRBV9 with TRBJ2-7; possibly TRBD1 or TRBD2 for D (5 bases each). The germline V and J ends were trimmed by 4 bases and 0 bases, with 17 bases remaining between them. This CDR3 has 16 residues. Germline values: CDR1 SGDLS, CDR2 YYNGEE. In DNA, the CDR3 is TGTGCCAGCAGCCCCACCGGGACCGACATCTCCTACGAGCAGTACTTC. This encodes CASSPTGTDISYEQYF.